The 9 T cell receptor beta chains below were found in one sample sequenced in a study of cytomegalovirus exposure and HLA in healthy donors. Primers: 60 Vbeta forward and 13 Jbeta reverse. Repertoires were generated with immunoSEQ multiplex PCR, while TCRdb's copy carries only in-frame clones and drops some. The repertoire holds about 150,000 clones, with 84% as singletons. Sequencing input: PBMCs. Every receptor here comes from a man between 18 and 29 years old in good health and CMV-seronegative.

This chain joins TRBV18 and TRBJ2-5; TRBD2 matches 11 bases. CDR3 size: 15 residues. The trim removed 6 bases at V and 1 base at J, leaving 4 bases unmatched. Looked up from germline, CDR1 is KGHSH and CDR2 is LQKENI. CDR3 protein: CASSRGLAAQETQYF. CDR3 nucleotides: TGTGCCAGCTCCCGGGGACTAGCGGCCCAAGAGACCCAGTACTTC.

J is TRBJ2-1 and V is TRBV28, with D perhaps TRBD2 (6 bases). CDR3 length equals 18 residues. The V gene's germline CDR1 is MDHEN and CDR2 SYDVKM. Trimming removed 1 base from V and 9 bases from J, with 25 bases in between. The CDR3 region is CASSLSGTGGNLAPEQFF. DNA for the CDR3: TGTGCCAGCAGTTTATCAGGGACTGGCGGGAACTTGGCGCCTGAGCAGTTCTTC.

The chain recombines TRBV6-5 with TRBJ2-2; no reliable D call. CDR3 length equals 11 residues. Germline V lookup: CDR1 MNHEY, CDR2 SVGAGI. Trimming left V 6 bases short and J 5 bases short, with 4 bases between. The CDR3 reads CASSQTGELFF. CDR3 nucleotide sequence: TGTGCCAGCAGCCAAACCGGGGAGCTGTTTTTT.

The genes are TRBV15 and TRBJ1-1, with D perhaps TRBD1 (5 bases). This CDR3 is 15 amino acids long. Trimming shortened V by 0 bases and J by 1 base, and 9 bases separated the two germline ends. CDR1 LNHNV and CDR2 YYDKDF come from the germline V gene (reference sequence). CDR3 bases: TGTGCCACCAGCAGAGATCGTACAGGGAACACTGAAGCTTTCTTT. Amino acid sequence: CATSRDRTGNTEAFF.

This chain connects TRBV5-1 to TRBJ2-5, with D tentatively TRBD2 (5 bases). Looked up from germline, CDR1 is SGHRS and CDR2 is YFSETQ. This CDR3 contains 15 residues. Between the trimmed V and J ends, which lost 5 bases and 2 bases, there was a span of 16 bases. The DNA of the CDR3 is TGCGCCAGCAGTTCCGCGGGCCGCTTTCAAGAGACCCAGTACTTC. It encodes CASSSAGRFQETQYF. Together with reference TRBV5-1 and TRBJ2-5, the CDR3 gives the full variable domain: KAGVTQTPRYLIKTRGQQVTLSCSPISGHRSVSWYQQTPGQGLQFLFEYFSETQRNKGNFPGRFSGRQFSNSRSEMNVSTLELGDSALYLCASSSAGRFQETQYFGPGTRLLVL.

The chain joins TRBV11-3 to TRBJ2-7; the match to TRBD1 covers 10 bases. The CDR3 is made up of 15 amino acids. Germline V lookup: CDR1 SGHNT, CDR2 YENEEA. J was trimmed by 2 bases and V by 5 bases; bases with no gene match: 6. CDR3 DNA sequence: TGTGCCAGCAGCCCCGCCGGGACAGGGGCCTACGAGCAGTACTTC. Encoded protein: CASSPAGTGAYEQYF. The complete variable domain, with remaining parts taken from reference TRBV11-3 and TRBJ2-7, reads EAGVVQSPRYKIIEKKQPVAFWCNPISGHNTLYWYLQNLGQGPELLIRYENEEAVDDSQLPKDRFSAERLKGVDSTLKIQPAELGDSAVYLCASSPAGTGAYEQYFGPGTRLTVT.

CDR3 region: CASSVQGALGQPQHF. CDR3 coding DNA: TGTGCCAGCAGCGTACAGGGGGCCCTGGGTCAGCCCCAGCATTTT. This rearrangement joins TRBV2 to TRBJ1-5, with 9 bases lining up with TRBD1. Per the germline V gene, CDR1 is SNHLY and CDR2 is FYNNEI. There are 15 residues in the CDR3. J gave up 6 bases and V 6 bases, and 9 bases lay outside the gene matches.

The chain combines TRBV2 with TRBJ1-6, with unresolved D. The CDR3 has 17 residues. V was shortened by 5 bases and J by 0 bases, with 14 bases between the two germline ends. Germline CDR1 SNHLY, CDR2 FYNNEI. The CDR3 protein is CASSPGQRSSYNSPLHF. CDR3 nucleotides: TGTGCCAGCAGTCCCGGTCAGCGGAGCTCCTATAATTCACCCCTCCACTTT.

This clone was found once. The V gene is TRBV15, the J gene TRBJ1-2; 10 bases align to TRBD1. V lost 4 bases and J lost 8; bases outside the gene matches: 7. CDR3 length: 14 amino acids. Per the germline V gene, CDR1 is LNHNV and CDR2 is YYDKDF (reference sequence). CDR3 sequence: CATSKGQGEIGYTF. The CDR3 DNA reads as TGTGCCACCAGCAAAGGACAGGGGGAAATAGGCTACACCTTC. Combining the CDR3 with reference TRBV15 and TRBJ1-2 gives the whole variable domain DAMVIQNPRYQVTQFGKPVTLSCSQTLNHNVMYWYQQKSSQAPKLLFHYYDKDFNNEADTPDNFQSRRPNTSFCFLDIRSPGLGDTAMYLCATSKGQGEIGYTFGSGTRLTVV.